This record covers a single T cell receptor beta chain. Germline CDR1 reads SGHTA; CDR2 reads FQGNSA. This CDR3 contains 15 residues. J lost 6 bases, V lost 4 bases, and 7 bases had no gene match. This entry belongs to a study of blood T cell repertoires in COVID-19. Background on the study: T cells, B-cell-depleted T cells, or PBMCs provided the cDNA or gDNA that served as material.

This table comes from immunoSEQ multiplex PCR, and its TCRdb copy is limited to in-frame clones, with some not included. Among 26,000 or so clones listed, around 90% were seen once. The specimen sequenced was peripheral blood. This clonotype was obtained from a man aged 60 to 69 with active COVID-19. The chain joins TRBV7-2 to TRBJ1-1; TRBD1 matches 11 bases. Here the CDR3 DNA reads TGTGCCAGCAGCTCAGGCGGACAGGGGGCGGCTGAAGCTTTCTTT. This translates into CASSSGGQGAAEAFF.